One T cell receptor beta chain is described in this entry. The antigen it recognizes is unknown. Within one base of it there is no much larger clone, and no base qualities were kept. This sample stems from a study of blood T cell repertoires in COVID-19 (dated by TCRdb to the early 2020s). Study-level background: Samples covering the acute and convalescent phases of COVID-19 were provided by collaborators in the United States, Italy and Spain. Deeply sampled blood TCRbeta repertoires from subjects exposed to, actively infected with, or recovered from COVID-19 were included in the dataset. The repertoires were made available in a free public database intended to serve as a resource for research on the immune response to SARS-CoV-2. Where available, HLA class I and class II types were obtained from metadata supplied by the sample provider rather than from assay-based typing. Samples came from the ongoing ImmuneRACE study (first 160 participants) plus 1,254 subjects from 6 global collaborators. The sample metadata nearly always contained a de-identified subject ID, COVID-19 status, age in years and sex. The prospective study material was composed of cDNA or gDNA derived from T cells, B-cell-depleted T cells, or PBMCs.

TCRbeta CDR3 regions were amplified from genomic DNA using the immunoSEQ Assay, a bias-controlled multiplex PCR. The study's processing was this. The number of nucleated cells in each sample was estimated by amplification of reference gene primers within the assay. To quantify the absolute abundance of each unique TCRbeta CDR3 rearrangement, sequence reads were collapsed and filtered. Productive Simpson clonality was computed per sample as the square root of Simpson's diversity index over productive rearrangements. The table was pulled from immuneACCESS by TCRdb, which kept in-frame rearrangements only. Such tables lose some clones; where checked, under half of the loss comes from unresolved V genes, and the rest has no known cause. V and J calls and clone size are copied from that table; D and trimming were computed from the DNA. The sample profile shows 150,000 or so clones; 75% to 85% of them were found once. The top ten constitute about 12% of the sample.

Summary of the overall study and its limitations: How much clinical and demographic metadata was included differed by source and by participant, and the metadata was provided uncurated.

At one collaborating source in Seattle, patients were enrolled during active infection and were followed longitudinally through the course of disease. Collaborating institutions collected whole blood in K2EDTA tubes following their own protocols. For TCRbeta analysis, collaborator samples were shipped as frozen whole blood, as isolated PBMCs, or as DNA extracted from either sample type. The germline V gene yields SGHDT for CDR1 and YYEEEE for CDR2. The CDR3 covers 14 residues, taking in both the cysteine and the phenylalanine. Only CDR3 DNA remains: 42 bases, in frame from the first base. The germline ends are 9 bases apart after V is trimmed by 2 bases and J by 4 bases.

The chain is made from TRBV5-6 and TRBJ1-4; 5 matching bases give a weak D call of TRBD1. The TCR originated in a woman aged 55-75 years with COVID-19, enrolled during active disease. The specimen was peripheral blood. The sequenced DNA: TGTGCCAGCAGCTTTAGACAGCTTAATGAAAAACTGTTTTTT. Its product reads: CASSFRQLNEKLFF.